This T cell receptor (beta chain) was documented in a study of PD-1 blockade in classical Hodgkin lymphoma. Whole-study results and caveats: Baseline TCR diversity was reportedly lower in newly diagnosed patients than healthy donors. The drivers behind the repertoire differences, possibly disease activity or prior therapy, remain undefined.

Note on this clone: What it recognizes is unknown.

The time point was: newly diagnosed, previously untreated cHL patient sample. Comparison came from newly diagnosed, untreated classical Hodgkin lymphoma PBMCs. This CDR3 has 16 residues. Trimming removed 0 bases at V and 6 bases at J, with 15 bases between. The germline gives CDR1 MGHRA, CDR2 YSYEKL. The method was immunoSEQ multiplex PCR; TCRdb's version includes in-frame clones alone and lacks a portion of them. The sample carries approximately 17,000 clones, around four fifths recorded once. The sample taken for sequencing was peripheral blood mononuclear cells (PBMCs). This clonotype originated in a human donor with classical Hodgkin lymphoma. The rearrangement links TRBV4-1 to TRBJ2-1; TRBD2 is a possible D gene (6 bases). The CDR3 nucleotides read TGCGCCAGCAGCCAAGAGTCCGGGAGCGGTTTCAATGAGCAGTTCTTC. Translating it yields CASSQESGSGFNEQFF.